The 9 T cell receptor beta chains below were found in one sample sequenced in a study of TIL therapy for anti-PD-1-resistant metastatic lung cancer. The immunoSEQ assay was v3. Produced via immunoSEQ multiplex PCR; TCRdb's table is partial and in-frame only. Here the sample spans about 60,000 clones, around 68% being singletons. The sample's time point: pre-treatment sample, taken before nivolumab and TIL therapy. The sample consisted of blood, taken at baseline. These receptors were taken from a person aged 25 to 85 with non-small cell lung cancer.

This chain connects TRBV11-2 to TRBJ1-5; D is uncertain. Between the trimmed V and J ends, which lost 1 base and 0 bases, there was a span of 10 bases. This CDR3 contains 16 residues. Germline lookup yields CDR1 SGHAT and CDR2 FQNNGV. CDR3 region: CASSLGAGYSNQPQHF. The CDR3 DNA is TGTGCCAGCAGCTTAGGGGCAGGATATAGCAATCAGCCCCAGCATTTT.

This clone was detected a few times. The chain is built from TRBV30 and TRBJ1-5, with unresolved D. CDR3 length equals 13 residues. CDR1 is GTSNPN, CDR2 SVGIG, per germline (reference sequence). The ends were cut back, 5 bases at V and 3 bases at J, with 11 bases in the middle. The CDR3 DNA reads TGTGCCTGGGCACCAGAAAACAATCAGCCCCAGCATTTT. It yields the protein CAWAPENNQPQHF.

This chain joins TRBV5-6 and TRBJ1-2; 8 bases agree with TRBD1. Germline CDR1 SGHDT, CDR2 YYEEEE. The CDR3 loop spans 15 amino acids. After removal of 0 bases from V and 7 bases from J, the junction contained 8 bases not matched to a gene. CDR3 coding DNA: TGTGCCAGCAGCTTGGCGGGCCAGGGGGCCGGTGGCTACACCTTC. Protein: CASSLAGQGAGGYTF.

CDR3 loop: CASSASTGRREQYF. The CDR3 DNA is TGTGCCAGCAGTGCCTCCACAGGGCGTCGCGAGCAGTACTTC. The gene calls are TRBV6-1 and TRBJ2-7; a possible D gene is TRBD1 (6 bases). Germline-derived CDR1 and CDR2 are MNHNS and SASEGT. The CDR3 runs 14 residues. Deletions cut 4 bases from V and 6 bases from J, with 16 bases between.

The chain joins TRBV9 to TRBJ2-1; the D is unclear. This CDR3 comprises 14 residues. Between the trimmed V and J ends, which lost 6 bases and 7 bases, there was a span of 17 bases. Germline V gene sequence: CDR1 SGDLS, CDR2 YYNGEE. The CDR3 DNA is TGTGCCAGCAACCGGAATCTGGAAGGGAATGAGCAGTTCTTC. Translating gives CASNRNLEGNEQFF.

The chain combines TRBV28 with TRBJ1-1; the D is unclear. V lost 7 bases to trimming and J lost 4 bases, with 13 bases between them. The CDR3 spans 13 residues. CDR1 MDHEN and CDR2 SYDVKM come from the germline V gene. CDR3 amino acids: CASKVLWSTEAFF. The CDR3 DNA follows: TGTGCCAGCAAGGTCCTCTGGAGCACTGAAGCTTTCTTT.

V is TRBV5-8 and J is TRBJ2-3, with D perhaps matching TRBD2 (5 bases). Trimming took 3 bases from V and 4 from J, leaving 12 bases between them. The CDR3 has 14 residues. Germline V lookup: CDR1 SGHTS, CDR2 YDEGEE. CDR3 sequence (DNA): TGTGCCAGCAGCTACGGGGTCCGACCAGATACGCAGTATTTT. Its translation is CASSYGVRPDTQYF.

The V and J genes are TRBV12-5 and TRBJ2-5; 11 nucleotides line up with TRBD2. V gave up 6 bases and J gave up 2 bases; unmatched junction bases: 5. The length of the CDR3 is 15 residues. Germline lookup yields CDR1 LGHNT and CDR2 FRNRAP. CDR3 protein: CASGRGTSGQETQYF. DNA of the CDR3: TGTGCTAGTGGCAGAGGGACTAGCGGACAAGAGACCCAGTACTTC. Drawing the rest from reference TRBV12-5 and TRBJ2-5, the complete variable domain is DARVTQTPRHKVTEMGQEVTMRCQPILGHNTVFWYRQTMMQGLELLAYFRNRAPLDDSGMPKDRFSAEMPDATLATLKIQPSEPRDSAVYFCASGRGTSGQETQYFGPGTRLLVL.

The rearrangement joins TRBV28 to TRBJ2-7; D is uncertain. The CDR3 spans 11 residues. CDR1 MDHEN and CDR2 SYDVKM come from the germline V gene. V was pared by 5 bases and J by 4 bases, with 6 bases between. CDR3 in amino acids: CASSMGYEQYF. DNA for the CDR3: TGTGCCAGCAGTATGGGGTACGAGCAGTACTTC. Full variable domain (outside the CDR3, taken from reference TRBV28 and TRBJ2-7): DVKVTQSSRYLVKRTGEKVFLECVQDMDHENMFWYRQDPGLGLRLIYFSYDVKMKEKGDIPEGYSVSREKKERFSLILESASTNQTSMYLCASSMGYEQYFGPGTRLTVT.